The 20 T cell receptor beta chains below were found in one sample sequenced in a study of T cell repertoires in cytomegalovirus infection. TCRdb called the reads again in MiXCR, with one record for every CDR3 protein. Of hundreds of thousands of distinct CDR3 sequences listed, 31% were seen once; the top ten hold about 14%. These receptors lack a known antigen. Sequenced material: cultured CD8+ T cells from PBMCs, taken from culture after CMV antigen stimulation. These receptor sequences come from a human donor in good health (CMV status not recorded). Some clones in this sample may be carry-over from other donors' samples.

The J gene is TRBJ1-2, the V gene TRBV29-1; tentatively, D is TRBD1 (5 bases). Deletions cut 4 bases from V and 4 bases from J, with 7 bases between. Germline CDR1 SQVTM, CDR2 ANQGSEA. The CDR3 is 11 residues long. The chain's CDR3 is CSVVGGYGYTF. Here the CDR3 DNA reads TGCAGCGTTGTGGGGGGCTATGGCTACACCTTC.

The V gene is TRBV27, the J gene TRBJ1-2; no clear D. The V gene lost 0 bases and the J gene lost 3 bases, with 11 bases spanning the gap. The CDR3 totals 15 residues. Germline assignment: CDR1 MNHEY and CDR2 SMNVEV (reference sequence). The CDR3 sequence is CASSLSVYGDYGYTF. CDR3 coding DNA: TGTGCCAGCAGTTTATCGGTCTACGGCGACTATGGCTACACCTTC.

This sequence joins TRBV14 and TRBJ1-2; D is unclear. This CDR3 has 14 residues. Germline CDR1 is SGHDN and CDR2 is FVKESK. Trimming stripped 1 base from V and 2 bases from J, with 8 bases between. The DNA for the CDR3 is TGTGCCAGCAGCCAAGGGTGGGAAAACTATGGCTACACCTTC. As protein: CASSQGWENYGYTF.

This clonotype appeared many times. The CDR3 DNA is TGTGCCAGCAGGCCTCTCAATTACGAGCAGTACTTC. This codes for CASRPLNYEQYF. The chain joins TRBV2 to TRBJ2-7, with no clear D. Between the trimmed V and J ends, which lost 6 bases and 4 bases, there was a span of 10 bases. Germline V gene data show CDR1 as SNHLY and CDR2 as FYNNEI. There are 12 residues in the CDR3.

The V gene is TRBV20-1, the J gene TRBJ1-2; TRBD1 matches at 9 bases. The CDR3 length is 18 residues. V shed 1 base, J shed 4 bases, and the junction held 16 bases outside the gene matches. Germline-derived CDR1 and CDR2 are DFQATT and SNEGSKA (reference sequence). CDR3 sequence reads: CSARGQGQGGVAIYGYTF. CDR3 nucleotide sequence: TGCAGTGCTAGAGGCCAGGGACAGGGTGGGGTTGCGATCTATGGCTACACCTTC.

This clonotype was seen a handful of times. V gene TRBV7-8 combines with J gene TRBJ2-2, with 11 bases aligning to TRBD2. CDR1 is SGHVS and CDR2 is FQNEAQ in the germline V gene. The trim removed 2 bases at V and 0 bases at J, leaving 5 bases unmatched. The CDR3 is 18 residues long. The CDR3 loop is CASSLSPSGGSNTGELFF. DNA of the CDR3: TGTGCCAGCAGCTTAAGTCCTAGCGGGGGGTCGAACACCGGGGAGCTGTTTTTT. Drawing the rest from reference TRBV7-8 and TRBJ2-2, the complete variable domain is GAGVSQSPRYKVAKRGQDVALRCDPISGHVSLFWYQQALGQGPEFLTYFQNEAQLDKSGLPSDRFFAERPEGSVSTLKIQRTQQEDSAVYLCASSLSPSGGSNTGELFFGEGSRLTVL.

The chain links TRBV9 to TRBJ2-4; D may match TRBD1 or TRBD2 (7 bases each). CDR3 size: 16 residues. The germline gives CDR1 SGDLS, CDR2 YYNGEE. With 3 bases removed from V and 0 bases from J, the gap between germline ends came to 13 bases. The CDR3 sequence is CASSGGRGQAKNIQYF. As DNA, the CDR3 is TGTGCCAGCAGCGGTGGGAGGGGGCAAGCCAAAAACATTCAGTACTTC.

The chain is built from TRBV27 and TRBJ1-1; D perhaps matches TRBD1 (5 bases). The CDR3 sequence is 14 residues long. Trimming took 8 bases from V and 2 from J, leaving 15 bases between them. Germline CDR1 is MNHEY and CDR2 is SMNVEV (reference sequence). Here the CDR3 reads CASGPGAINTEAFF. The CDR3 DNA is TGTGCCAGCGGCCCCGGGGCTATAAACACTGAAGCTTTCTTT.

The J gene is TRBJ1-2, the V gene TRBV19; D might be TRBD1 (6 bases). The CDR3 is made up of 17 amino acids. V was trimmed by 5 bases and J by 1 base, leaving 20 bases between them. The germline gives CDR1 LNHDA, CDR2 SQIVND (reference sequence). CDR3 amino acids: CASSFRVGGGINYGYTF. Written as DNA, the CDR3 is TGTGCCAGTAGTTTCCGTGTTGGAGGGGGAATTAACTATGGCTACACCTTC.

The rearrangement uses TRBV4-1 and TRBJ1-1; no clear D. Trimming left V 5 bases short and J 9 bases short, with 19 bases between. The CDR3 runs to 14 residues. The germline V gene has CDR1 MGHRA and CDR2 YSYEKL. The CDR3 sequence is CASSDLGLTQKAFF. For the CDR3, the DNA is TGCGCCAGCAGCGACCTAGGATTAACACAGAAAGCTTTCTTT.

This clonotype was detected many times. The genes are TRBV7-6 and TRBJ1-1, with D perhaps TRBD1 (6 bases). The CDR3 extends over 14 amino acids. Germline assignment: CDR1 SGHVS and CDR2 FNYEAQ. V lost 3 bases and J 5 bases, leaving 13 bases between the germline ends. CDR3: CASSFGGLGTEAFF. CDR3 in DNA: TGTGCCAGCAGCTTTGGGGGGCTAGGTACTGAAGCTTTCTTT.

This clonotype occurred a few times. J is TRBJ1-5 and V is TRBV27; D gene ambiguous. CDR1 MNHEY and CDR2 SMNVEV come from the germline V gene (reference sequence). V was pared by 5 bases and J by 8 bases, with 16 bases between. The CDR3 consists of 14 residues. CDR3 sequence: CASSQTRSVEPQHF. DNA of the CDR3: TGTGCCAGCAGTCAGACCCGCTCGGTAGAGCCCCAGCATTTT.

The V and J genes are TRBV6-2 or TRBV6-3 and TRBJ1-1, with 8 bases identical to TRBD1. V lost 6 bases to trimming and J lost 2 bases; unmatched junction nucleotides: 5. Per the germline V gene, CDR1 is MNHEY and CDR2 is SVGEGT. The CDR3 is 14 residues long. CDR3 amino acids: CASRTRGLNTEAFF. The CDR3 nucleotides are TGTGCCAGCAGGACCAGGGGGCTAAACACTGAAGCTTTCTTT.

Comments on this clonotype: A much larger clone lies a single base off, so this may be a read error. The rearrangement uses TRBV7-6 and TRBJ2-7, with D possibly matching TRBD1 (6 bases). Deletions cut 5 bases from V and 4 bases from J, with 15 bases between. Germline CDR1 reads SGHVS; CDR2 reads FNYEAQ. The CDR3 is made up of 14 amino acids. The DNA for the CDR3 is TGTGCCAGCAGCACCGGGCTGGGGGCATACGAGCAGTACTTC. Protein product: CASSTGLGAYEQYF.

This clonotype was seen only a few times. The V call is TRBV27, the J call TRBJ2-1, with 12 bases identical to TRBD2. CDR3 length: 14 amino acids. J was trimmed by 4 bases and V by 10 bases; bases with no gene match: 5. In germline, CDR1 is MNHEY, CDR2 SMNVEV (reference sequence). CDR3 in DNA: TGTGCCACTGGGACTAGCGGGTCGTACAATGAGCAGTTCTTC. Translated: CATGTSGSYNEQFF.

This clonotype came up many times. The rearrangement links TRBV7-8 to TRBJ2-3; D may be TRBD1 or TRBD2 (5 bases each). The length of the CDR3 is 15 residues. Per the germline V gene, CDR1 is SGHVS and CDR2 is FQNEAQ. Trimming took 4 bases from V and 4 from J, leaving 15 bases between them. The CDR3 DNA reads TGTGCCAGCAGCTCGGGGCCAAGGGGTCCAGATACGCAGTATTTT. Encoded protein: CASSSGPRGPDTQYF.

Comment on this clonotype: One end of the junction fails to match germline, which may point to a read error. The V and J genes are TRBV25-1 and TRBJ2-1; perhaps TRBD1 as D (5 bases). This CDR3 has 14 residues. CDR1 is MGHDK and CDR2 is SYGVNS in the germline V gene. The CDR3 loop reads CASKQTGIYNKQFF. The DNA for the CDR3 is TGTGCCAGTAAACAAACAGGAATCTACAATAAGCAGTTCTTC.

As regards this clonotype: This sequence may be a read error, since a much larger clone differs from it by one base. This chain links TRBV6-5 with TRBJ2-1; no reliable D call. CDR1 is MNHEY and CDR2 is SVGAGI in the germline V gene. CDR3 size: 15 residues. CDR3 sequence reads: CASSYSLGIYNEQSF. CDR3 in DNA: TGTGCCAGCAGTTACTCCTTAGGAATCTACAATGAGCAGTCCTTC.

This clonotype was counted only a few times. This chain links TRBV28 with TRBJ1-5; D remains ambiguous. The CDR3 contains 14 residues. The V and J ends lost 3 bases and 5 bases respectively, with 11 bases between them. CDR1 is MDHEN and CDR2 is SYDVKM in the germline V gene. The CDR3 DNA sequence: TGTGCCAGCAGTTTCCCTGGAGGCTATCAGCCCCAGCATTTT. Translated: CASSFPGGYQPQHF.

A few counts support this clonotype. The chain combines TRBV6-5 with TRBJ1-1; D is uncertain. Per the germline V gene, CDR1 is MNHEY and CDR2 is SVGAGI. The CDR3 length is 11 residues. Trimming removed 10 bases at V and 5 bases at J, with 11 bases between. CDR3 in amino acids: CATALGTEAFF. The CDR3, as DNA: TGTGCCACCGCTCTGGGAACTGAAGCTTTCTTT.